Listed here are 19 T cell receptor beta chains from one sample, sequenced in a study of technical replicates of blood from a handful of donors (dated by TCRdb to 2016 to 2017). The library was built by means of the immunoSEQ multiplex PCR assay. Held by TCRdb, this immuneACCESS table contains in-frame sequences only and omits some clones. Under half of the omission traces to an unresolved V gene where checked; the cause of the rest is unknown. This sample lists more than 90,000 clones; approximately 96% were detected once. The ten largest account for over 0.2% of the sample. Sequenced input: T cells isolated from PBMCs. The receptors were gathered from a human donor in good health.

The chain joins TRBV2 to TRBJ2-1, with 10 bases identical to TRBD2. With V trimmed by 6 bases and J by 4 bases, 6 bases remained unmatched. The CDR3 consists of 15 residues. Germline loops: CDR1 SNHLY, CDR2 FYNNEI. The CDR3 sequence is CASRFLAGEYNEQFF. CDR3 bases: TGTGCCAGCAGGTTCCTAGCGGGAGAGTACAATGAGCAGTTCTTC.

The CDR3 reads CASSAGQEYGYTF. DNA for the CDR3: TGTGCCAGCAGTGCGGGACAGGAGTATGGCTACACCTTC. V usage is TRBV25-1 and J usage is TRBJ1-2; 8 positions match TRBD1. The V gene end was trimmed by 4 bases and the J gene end by 5 bases; junction bases not matched to a gene: 3. From germline, CDR1 is MGHDK and CDR2 SYGVNS. The CDR3 consists of 13 residues.

This chain uses TRBV28 with TRBJ2-7, with a tentative D call TRBD1 (6 bases). This CDR3 comprises 14 residues. Trimming removed 6 bases from V and 2 bases from J, with 14 bases in between. Germline V gives CDR1 MDHEN, CDR2 SYDVKM. DNA for the CDR3: TGTGCCAGCAGCCATGGACAGCTGACCTACGAGCAGTACTTC. Translation gives CASSHGQLTYEQYF. Full variable domain (outside the CDR3, taken from reference TRBV28 and TRBJ2-7): DVKVTQSSRYLVKRTGEKVFLECVQDMDHENMFWYRQDPGLGLRLIYFSYDVKMKEKGDIPEGYSVSREKKERFSLILESASTNQTSMYLCASSHGQLTYEQYFGPGTRLTVT.

The V gene is TRBV9, the J gene TRBJ2-2; unclear D gene. The germline V gene encodes CDR1 SGDLS and CDR2 YYNGEE. The CDR3 is 15 residues long. V dropped 3 bases and J dropped 8 bases, with 17 bases sitting between them. This CDR3 is CASSEVVRPGGELFF. The CDR3, as DNA: TGTGCCAGCAGCGAGGTAGTACGCCCCGGGGGGGAGCTGTTTTTT.

The table lists this clone with a count of one. This chain connects TRBV9 to TRBJ2-5, with D uncertain. The CDR3 runs 15 residues. Trimming cost V 0 bases and J 1 base, with 10 bases left between them. Germline values: CDR1 SGDLS, CDR2 YYNGEE. The CDR3 sequence: CASSVDGSVQETQYF. In nucleotides, the CDR3 is TGTGCCAGCAGCGTAGATGGCAGCGTCCAAGAGACCCAGTACTTC.

The rearrangement uses TRBV28 and TRBJ2-1, with 12 bases identical to TRBD2. The CDR3 contains 15 residues. Germline-derived CDR1 and CDR2 are MDHEN and SYDVKM. Trimming at V came to 5 bases and at J to 5 bases, leaving 4 bases not matched to a gene. CDR3: CASSLAGGRHNEQFF. The CDR3 coding sequence is TGTGCCAGCAGTCTAGCGGGAGGGCGGCACAATGAGCAGTTCTTC.

This chain uses TRBV28 with TRBJ1-5; 9 nucleotides agree with TRBD1. CDR3 length: 16 amino acids. Per germline, CDR1 MDHEN and CDR2 SYDVKM. The V gene end was trimmed by 5 bases and the J gene end by 6 bases; junction bases not matched to a gene: 11. This chain's CDR3 is CASSPLGTGKGQPQHF. The CDR3 DNA reads as TGTGCCAGCAGTCCCCTCGGGACAGGGAAGGGTCAGCCCCAGCATTTT.

The CDR3 reads CASSPFGPLAGYEQYF. CDR3 DNA sequence: TGCGCCAGCAGTCCGTTCGGTCCGCTAGCGGGATACGAGCAGTACTTC. This chain connects TRBV10-1 to TRBJ2-7; 9 bases map to TRBD2. With V trimmed by 5 bases and J by 4 bases, 12 bases remained unmatched. CDR1 is WNHNN and CDR2 is SYGVQD in the germline V gene (reference sequence). The CDR3 length is 16 residues.

V gene TRBV6-1 combines with J gene TRBJ1-4, with a tentative D call TRBD1 (5 bases). There are 12 residues in the CDR3. The V and J ends lost 2 bases and 8 bases respectively, with 6 bases between them. CDR1 is MNHNS, CDR2 SASEGT, per germline. The CDR3 reads CASSERGEKLFF. The CDR3 bases are TGTGCCAGCAGTGAACGGGGGGAAAAACTGTTTTTT.

Of note for this clone: The sample has other DNA sequences that encode this CDR3 too. The chain is built from TRBV5-4 and TRBJ2-7; D may be TRBD2 (6 bases). The CDR3 length is 12 residues. The germline V gene has CDR1 SGHNT and CDR2 YYREEE (reference sequence). V was cut by 4 bases and J by 4 bases, with 9 bases left in between. As DNA, the CDR3 is TGTGCCAGCAGCGGGGGGACGTACGAGCAGTACTTC. Translation gives CASSGGTYEQYF.

This sequence joins TRBV20-1 and TRBJ1-2, with D tentatively TRBD1 (5 bases). The CDR3 consists of 11 residues. CDR1 DFQATT and CDR2 SNEGSKA come from the germline V gene (reference sequence). The germline V and J ends were trimmed by 0 bases and 7 bases, with 6 bases remaining between them. The CDR3 region is CSARDRAGYTF. The CDR3 nucleotides read TGCAGTGCTAGAGACAGGGCTGGCTACACCTTC.

The V call is TRBV19, the J call TRBJ2-5; 7 nucleotides agree with TRBD2. Trimming cost V 5 bases and J 5 bases; bases outside gene matches: 8. The CDR3 runs to 14 residues. Germline loops: CDR1 LNHDA, CDR2 SQIVND (reference sequence). The CDR3 DNA is TGTGCCAGTAGTTCATTTCGGGGAGGGGAGACCCAGTACTTC. Translation: CASSSFRGGETQYF.

This clone is a singleton in its sample. This sequence joins TRBV7-9 and TRBJ2-5; possible D gene TRBD2, 6 bases. Deletions cut 7 bases from V and 4 bases from J, with 16 bases between. Germline CDR1 SEHNR, CDR2 FQNEAQ (reference sequence). This CDR3 region has 14 residues. In nucleotides, the CDR3 is TGTGCCAGCATCCACGGGGGTGCTCGAGAGACCCAGTACTTC. This codes for CASIHGGARETQYF.

The rearrangement uses TRBV5-1 and TRBJ1-1, with TRBD1 as a possible D gene (5 bases). The V and J ends lost 0 bases and 1 base respectively, with 19 bases between them. The CDR3 loop spans 18 amino acids. Looked up from germline, CDR1 is SGHRS and CDR2 is YFSETQ. The DNA for the CDR3 is TGCGCCAGCAGCTTGGCTTGGGGGGGAGGAGGAGCGAACACTGAAGCTTTCTTT. Encoded protein: CASSLAWGGGGANTEAFF.

This chain connects TRBV2 to TRBJ2-1, with a tentative D call TRBD1 (5 bases). There are 15 residues in the CDR3. V lost 6 bases and J lost 0, with 12 bases in between. Germline V lookup: CDR1 SNHLY, CDR2 FYNNEI. CDR3 in DNA: TGTGCCAGCAGGAATAGACAGTCCTCCTACAATGAGCAGTTCTTC. Its protein product is CASRNRQSSYNEQFF.

The chain combines TRBV2 with TRBJ1-5; D might be TRBD1 (5 bases). CDR1 is SNHLY and CDR2 is FYNNEI in the germline V gene. Trimming left V 3 bases short and J 2 bases short, with 11 bases between. This CDR3 region has 15 residues. The CDR3 DNA is TGTGCCAGCAGTGAGCTAACAGGAGGCAATCAGCCCCAGCATTTT. Its translation is CASSELTGGNQPQHF.

This sequence joins TRBV19 and TRBJ1-5; D is uncertain. Germline-derived CDR1 and CDR2 are LNHDA and SQIVND (reference sequence). Between the trimmed V and J ends, which lost 0 bases and 7 bases, there was a span of 13 bases. The CDR3 is 15 amino acids. CDR3 loop: CASSIDSRGGQPQHF. The CDR3 bases are TGTGCCAGTAGTATAGATAGTCGGGGTGGCCAGCCCCAGCATTTT.

The V and J genes are TRBV11-2 and TRBJ2-5; D uncertain. CDR1 is SGHAT and CDR2 is FQNNGV in the germline V gene. The CDR3 sequence is 16 residues long. V was shortened by 3 bases and J by 4 bases, with 18 bases between the two germline ends. CDR3 sequence: CASSFPLGRVLETQYF. The CDR3 nucleotides are TGTGCCAGCAGCTTTCCCCTAGGCCGAGTGCTAGAGACCCAGTACTTC.

The chain carries TRBV7-9 and TRBJ1-2; 7 bases agree with TRBD1. The CDR3 extends over 15 amino acids. Trimming cost V 6 bases and J 6 bases; bases outside gene matches: 13. Germline-derived CDR1 and CDR2 are SEHNR and FQNEAQ (reference sequence). Written as DNA, the CDR3 is TGTGCCAGCAGAGGGGGACAGTGGTTAAGGCATGGCTACACCTTC. Its translation is CASRGGQWLRHGYTF.